Here is one TCR beta chain with its context. These data originate in a study of blood T cell repertoires in COVID-19. Study-level information: Acute-phase and convalescent COVID-19 samples originated in the United States, Italy and Spain. Sample material is recorded as cDNA or gDNA derived from T cells, B-cell-depleted T cells, or PBMCs.

Methods used by the authors: Amplification of reference gene primers provided the estimated nucleated cell counts. The repertoire was sequenced with immunoSEQ multiplex PCR; TCRdb's copy has only in-frame clones and lacks some. V and J calls and clone size are copied from that table; D and trimming were computed from the DNA. Found here are nearly 110,000 clones, approximately 89% of them singletons; the top ten hold approximately 6.8%. Sequencing used peripheral blood. This sequence was found in a man aged 50 to 59 with active or convalescent COVID-19.

The CDR3 DNA is TGTGCCAGCAGCGCTTTGGGGACAGGGGGAGCAAACACCATATATTTT. Amino acids: CASSALGTGGANTIYF. The chain links TRBV9 to TRBJ1-3, with 11 bases fitting TRBD1. The CDR3 length is 16 residues. CDR1 and CDR2 from the germline V gene are SGDLS and YYNGEE. J lost 6 bases, V lost 3 bases, and 8 bases had no gene match.